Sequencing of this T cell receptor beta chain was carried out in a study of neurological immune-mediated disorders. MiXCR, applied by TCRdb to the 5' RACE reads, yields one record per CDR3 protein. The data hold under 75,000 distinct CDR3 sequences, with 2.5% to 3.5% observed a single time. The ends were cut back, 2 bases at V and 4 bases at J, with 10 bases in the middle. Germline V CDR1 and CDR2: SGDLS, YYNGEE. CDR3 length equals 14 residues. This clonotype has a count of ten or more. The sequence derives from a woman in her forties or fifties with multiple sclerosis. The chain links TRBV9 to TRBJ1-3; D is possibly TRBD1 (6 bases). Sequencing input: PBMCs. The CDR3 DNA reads TGTGCCAGCAGCGTGGGGGGCGGCGGAAACACCATATATTTT. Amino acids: CASSVGGGGNTIYF. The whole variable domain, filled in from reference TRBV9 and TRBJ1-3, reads DSGVTQTPKHLITATGQRVTLRCSPRSGDLSVYWYQQSLDQGLQFLIQYYNGEERAKGNILERFSAQQFPDLHSELNLSSLELGDSALYFCASSVGGGGNTIYFGEGSWLTVV.